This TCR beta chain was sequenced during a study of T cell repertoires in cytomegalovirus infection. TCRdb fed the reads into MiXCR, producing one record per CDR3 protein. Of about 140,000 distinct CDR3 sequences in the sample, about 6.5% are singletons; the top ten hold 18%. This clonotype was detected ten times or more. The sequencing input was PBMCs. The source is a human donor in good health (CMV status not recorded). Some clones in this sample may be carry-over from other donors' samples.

The CDR3 loop is CAISESPPGGFYEQYF. CDR3 nucleotide sequence: TGTGCCATCAGTGAGTCTCCACCCGGGGGATTCTACGAGCAGTACTTC. This chain joins TRBV10-3 and TRBJ2-7; a possible D gene is TRBD2 (6 bases). There are 16 residues in the CDR3. The germline gives CDR1 ENHRY, CDR2 SYGVKD. V lost 0 bases to trimming and J lost 3 bases, with 15 bases between them.